This T cell receptor (beta chain) was profiled in a study of blood T cell repertoires in COVID-19. As for the study in general: Acute and convalescent COVID-19 specimens originated in the United States, Italy and Spain.

Source study methods: Nucleated cell number was recorded as an estimate derived from reference gene primer amplification. Produced via immunoSEQ multiplex PCR; TCRdb's table is partial and in-frame only. V, J and clone size were drawn from that table, and D and trimming were deduced from the DNA. The data show a few hundred thousand clones, with roughly 80% seen just once and under 8.5% held by the top ten. CDR3 size: 14 residues. The germline V and J ends were trimmed by 6 bases and 8 bases, with 18 bases remaining between them. The germline gives CDR1 SNHLY, CDR2 FYNNEI. The sample was peripheral blood. The chain carries TRBV2 and TRBJ2-3, with D tentatively TRBD2 (6 bases). This receptor was obtained from a woman aged 70 to 79 with acute or convalescent COVID-19. CDR3 region: CASSDGTRFFTQYF. The CDR3 DNA follows: TGTGCCAGCAGCGACGGGACTCGTTTTTTTACGCAGTATTTT.